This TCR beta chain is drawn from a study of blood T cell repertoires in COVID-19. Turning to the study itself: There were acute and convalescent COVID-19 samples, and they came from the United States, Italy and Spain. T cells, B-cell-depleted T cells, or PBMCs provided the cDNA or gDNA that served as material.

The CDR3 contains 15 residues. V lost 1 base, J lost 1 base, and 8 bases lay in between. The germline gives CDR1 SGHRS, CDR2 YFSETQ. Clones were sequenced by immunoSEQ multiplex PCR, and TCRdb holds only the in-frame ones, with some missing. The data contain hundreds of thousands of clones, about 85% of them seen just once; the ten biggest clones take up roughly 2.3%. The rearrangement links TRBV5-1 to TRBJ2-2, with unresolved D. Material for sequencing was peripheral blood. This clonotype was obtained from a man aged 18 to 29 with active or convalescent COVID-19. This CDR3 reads CASSLTPWNTGELFF. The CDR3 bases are TGCGCCAGCAGCTTGACACCATGGAACACCGGGGAGCTGTTTTTT. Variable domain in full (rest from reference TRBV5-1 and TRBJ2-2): KAGVTQTPRYLIKTRGQQVTLSCSPISGHRSVSWYQQTPGQGLQFLFEYFSETQRNKGNFPGRFSGRQFSNSRSEMNVSTLELGDSALYLCASSLTPWNTGELFFGEGSRLTVL.